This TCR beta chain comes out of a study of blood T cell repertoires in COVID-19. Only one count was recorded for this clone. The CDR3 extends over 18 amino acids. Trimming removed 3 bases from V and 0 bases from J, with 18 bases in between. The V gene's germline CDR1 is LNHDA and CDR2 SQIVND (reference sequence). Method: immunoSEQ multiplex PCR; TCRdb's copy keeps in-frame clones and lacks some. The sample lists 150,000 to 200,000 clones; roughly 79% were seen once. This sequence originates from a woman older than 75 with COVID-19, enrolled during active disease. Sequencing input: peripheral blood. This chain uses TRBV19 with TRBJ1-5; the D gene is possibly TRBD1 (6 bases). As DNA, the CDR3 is TGTGCCAGTAGTATTGACGGACAGTTGATTTATAGCAATCAGCCCCAGCATTTT. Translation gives CASSIDGQLIYSNQPQHF.